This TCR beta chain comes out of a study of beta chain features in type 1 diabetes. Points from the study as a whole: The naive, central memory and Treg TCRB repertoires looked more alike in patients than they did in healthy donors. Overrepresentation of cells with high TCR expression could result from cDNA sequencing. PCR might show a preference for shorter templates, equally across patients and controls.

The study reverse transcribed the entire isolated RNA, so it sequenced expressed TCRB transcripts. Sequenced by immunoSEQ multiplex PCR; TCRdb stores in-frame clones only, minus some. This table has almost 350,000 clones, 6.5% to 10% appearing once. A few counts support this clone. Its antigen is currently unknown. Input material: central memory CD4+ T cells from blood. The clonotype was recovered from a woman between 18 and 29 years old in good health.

The CDR3 sequence is CASSFKRGQETQYF. CDR3 DNA sequence: TGTGCCAGCAGCTTTAAGCGGGGGCAAGAGACCCAGTACTTC. This sequence joins TRBV7-2 and TRBJ2-5; 8 bases line up with TRBD2. Looked up from germline, CDR1 is SGHTA and CDR2 is FQGNSA. Unmatched junction bases numbered 2, after V lost 3 bases and J lost 2 bases. The CDR3 contains 14 residues.